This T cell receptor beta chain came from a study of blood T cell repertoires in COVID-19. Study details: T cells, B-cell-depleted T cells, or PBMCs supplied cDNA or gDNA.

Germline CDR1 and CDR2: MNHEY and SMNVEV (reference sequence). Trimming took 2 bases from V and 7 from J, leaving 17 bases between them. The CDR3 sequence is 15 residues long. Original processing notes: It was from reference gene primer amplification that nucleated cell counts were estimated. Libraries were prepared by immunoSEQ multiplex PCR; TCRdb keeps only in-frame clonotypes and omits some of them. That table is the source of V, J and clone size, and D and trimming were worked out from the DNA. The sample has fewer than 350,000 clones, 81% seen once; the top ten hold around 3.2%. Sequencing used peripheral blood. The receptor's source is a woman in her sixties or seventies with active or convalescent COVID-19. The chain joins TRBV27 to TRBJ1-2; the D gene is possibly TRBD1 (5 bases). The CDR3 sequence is CASSLNRGRQSGYTF. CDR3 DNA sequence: TGTGCCAGCAGTTTAAATAGGGGAAGGCAGAGTGGCTACACCTTC.